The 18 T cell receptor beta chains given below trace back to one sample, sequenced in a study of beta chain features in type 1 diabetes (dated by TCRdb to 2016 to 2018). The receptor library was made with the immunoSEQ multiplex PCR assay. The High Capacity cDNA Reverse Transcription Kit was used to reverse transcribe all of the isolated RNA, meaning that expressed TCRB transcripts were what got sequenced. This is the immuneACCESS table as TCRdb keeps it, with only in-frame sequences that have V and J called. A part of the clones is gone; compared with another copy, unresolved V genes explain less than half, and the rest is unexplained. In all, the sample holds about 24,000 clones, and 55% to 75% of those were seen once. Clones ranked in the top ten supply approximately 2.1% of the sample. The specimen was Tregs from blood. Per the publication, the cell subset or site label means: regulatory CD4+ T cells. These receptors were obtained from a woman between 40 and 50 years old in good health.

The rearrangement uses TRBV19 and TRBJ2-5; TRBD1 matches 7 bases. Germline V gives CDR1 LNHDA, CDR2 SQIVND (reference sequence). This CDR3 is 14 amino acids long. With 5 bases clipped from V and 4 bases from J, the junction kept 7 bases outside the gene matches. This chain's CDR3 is CASSLSTGRETQYF. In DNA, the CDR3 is TGTGCCAGTAGTCTCTCGACAGGGAGAGAGACCCAGTACTTC.

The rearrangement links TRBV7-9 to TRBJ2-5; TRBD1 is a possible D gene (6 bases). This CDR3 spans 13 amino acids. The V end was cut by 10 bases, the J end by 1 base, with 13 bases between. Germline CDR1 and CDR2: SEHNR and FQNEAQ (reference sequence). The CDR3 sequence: CATRMGAQETQYF. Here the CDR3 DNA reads TGTGCCACCAGAATGGGGGCCCAAGAGACCCAGTACTTC.

The CDR3 nucleotides read TGCAGTGCCAGGGGACAGCATGAAGCTTTCTTT. It yields the protein CSARGQHEAFF. This chain joins TRBV20-1 and TRBJ1-1; TRBD1 aligns across 7 bases. V lost 6 bases, J lost 7 bases, and 5 bases stayed unmatched. Germline CDR1 reads DFQATT; CDR2 reads SNEGSKA (reference sequence). The CDR3 contains 11 residues.

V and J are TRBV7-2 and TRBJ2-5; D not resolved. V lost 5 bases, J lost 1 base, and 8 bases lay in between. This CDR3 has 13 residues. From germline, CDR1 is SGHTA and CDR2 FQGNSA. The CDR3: CASSPQFQETQYF. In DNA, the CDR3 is TGTGCCAGCAGCCCCCAGTTCCAAGAGACCCAGTACTTC. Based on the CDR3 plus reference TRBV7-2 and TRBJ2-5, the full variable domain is GAGVSQSPSNKVTEKGKDVELRCDPISGHTALYWYRQSLGQGLEFLIYFQGNSAPDKSGLPSDRFSAERTGGSVSTLTIQRTQQEDSAVYLCASSPQFQETQYFGPGTRLLVL.

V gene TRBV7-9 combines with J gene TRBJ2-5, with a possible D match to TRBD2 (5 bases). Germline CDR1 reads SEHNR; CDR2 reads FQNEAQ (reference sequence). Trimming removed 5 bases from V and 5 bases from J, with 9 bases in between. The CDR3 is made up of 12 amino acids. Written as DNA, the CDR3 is TGTGCCAGCAGCCCGGGAATGGAGACCCAGTACTTC. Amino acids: CASSPGMETQYF.

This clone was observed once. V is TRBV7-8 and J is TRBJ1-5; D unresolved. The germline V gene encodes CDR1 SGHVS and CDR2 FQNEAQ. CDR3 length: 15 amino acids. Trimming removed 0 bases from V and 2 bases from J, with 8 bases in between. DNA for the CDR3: TGTGCCAGCAGCTTAGCGGTTGCAGGCAATCAGCCCCAGCATTTT. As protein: CASSLAVAGNQPQHF.

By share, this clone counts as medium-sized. The CDR3 here is CASSIGGETQYF. The CDR3 bases are TGTGCCAGTAGTATTGGGGGGGAGACCCAGTACTTC. This chain joins TRBV19 and TRBJ2-5; a possible D gene is TRBD2 (6 bases). Germline V lookup: CDR1 LNHDA, CDR2 SQIVND (reference sequence). The CDR3 sequence is 12 residues long. Trimming stripped 3 bases from V and 5 bases from J, with 7 bases between.

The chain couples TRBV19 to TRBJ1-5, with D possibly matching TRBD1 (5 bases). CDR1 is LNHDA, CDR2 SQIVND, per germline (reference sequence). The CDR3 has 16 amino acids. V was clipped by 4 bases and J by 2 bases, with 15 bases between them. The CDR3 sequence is CASSTRGGVGNQPQHF. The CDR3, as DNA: TGTGCCAGTAGTACGAGGGGAGGCGTGGGCAATCAGCCCCAGCATTTT.

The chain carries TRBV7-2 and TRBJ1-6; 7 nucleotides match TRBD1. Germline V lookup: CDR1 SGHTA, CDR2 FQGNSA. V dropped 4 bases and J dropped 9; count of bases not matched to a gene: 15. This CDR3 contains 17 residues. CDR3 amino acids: CASSSGQAIVGFSPLHF. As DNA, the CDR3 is TGTGCCAGCAGCTCAGGACAGGCTATCGTCGGGTTTTCACCCCTCCACTTT.

CDR3 DNA sequence: TGCGCCAGCAGCAAAAACCGGGACAGGCTCGCCGGCGAGCAGTACTTC. It codes for CASSKNRDRLAGEQYF. This chain uses TRBV5-1 with TRBJ2-7; 8 bases agree with TRBD1. CDR3 length: 16 amino acids. Germline-derived CDR1 and CDR2 are SGHRS and YFSETQ. After removal of 4 bases from V and 6 bases from J, the junction contained 15 bases not matched to a gene.

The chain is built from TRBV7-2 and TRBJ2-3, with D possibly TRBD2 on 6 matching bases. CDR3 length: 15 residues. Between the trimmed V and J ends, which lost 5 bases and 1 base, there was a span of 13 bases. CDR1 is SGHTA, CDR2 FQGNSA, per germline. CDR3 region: CASSRSAGRTDTQYF. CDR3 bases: TGTGCCAGCAGCCGATCTGCGGGGCGCACAGATACGCAGTATTTT. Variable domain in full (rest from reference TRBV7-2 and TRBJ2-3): GAGVSQSPSNKVTEKGKDVELRCDPISGHTALYWYRQSLGQGLEFLIYFQGNSAPDKSGLPSDRFSAERTGGSVSTLTIQRTQQEDSAVYLCASSRSAGRTDTQYFGPGTRLTVL.

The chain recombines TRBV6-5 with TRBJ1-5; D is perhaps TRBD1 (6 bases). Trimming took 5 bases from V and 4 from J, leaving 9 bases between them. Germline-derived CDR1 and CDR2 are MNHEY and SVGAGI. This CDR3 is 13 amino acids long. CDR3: CASSDRRNQPQHF. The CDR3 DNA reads TGTGCCAGCAGTGACAGGAGGAATCAGCCCCAGCATTTT.

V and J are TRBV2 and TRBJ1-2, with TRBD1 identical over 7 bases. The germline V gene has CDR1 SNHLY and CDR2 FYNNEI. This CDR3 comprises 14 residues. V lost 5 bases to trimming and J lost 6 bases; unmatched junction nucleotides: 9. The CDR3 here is CASSLKAGGDGYTF. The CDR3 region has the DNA TGTGCCAGCAGTCTAAAGGCAGGGGGTGATGGCTACACCTTC.

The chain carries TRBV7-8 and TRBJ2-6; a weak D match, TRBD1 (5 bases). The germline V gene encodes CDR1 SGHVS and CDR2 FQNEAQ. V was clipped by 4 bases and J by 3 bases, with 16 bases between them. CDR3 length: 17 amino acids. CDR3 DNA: TGTGCCAGCAGCTCAACAGGTGCAGAAGGTGGGGCCAACGTCCTGACTTTC. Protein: CASSSTGAEGGANVLTF. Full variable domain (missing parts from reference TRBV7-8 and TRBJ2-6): GAGVSQSPRYKVAKRGQDVALRCDPISGHVSLFWYQQALGQGPEFLTYFQNEAQLDKSGLPSDRFFAERPEGSVSTLKIQRTQQEDSAVYLCASSSTGAEGGANVLTFGAGSRLTVL.

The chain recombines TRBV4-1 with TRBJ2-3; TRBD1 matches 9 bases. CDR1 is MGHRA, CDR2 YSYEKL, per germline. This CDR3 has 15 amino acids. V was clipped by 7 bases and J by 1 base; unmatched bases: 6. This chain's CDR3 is CASNGQGIGTDTQYF. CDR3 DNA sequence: TGCGCCAGCAACGGACAGGGGATTGGCACAGATACGCAGTATTTT.

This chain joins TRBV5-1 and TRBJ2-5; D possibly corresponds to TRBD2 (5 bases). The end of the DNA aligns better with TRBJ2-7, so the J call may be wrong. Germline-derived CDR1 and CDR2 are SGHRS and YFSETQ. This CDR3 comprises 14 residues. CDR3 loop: CASSSWWESYEQYF. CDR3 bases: TGCGCCAGCAGCTCCTGGTGGGAGTCCTACGAGCAGTACTTC.

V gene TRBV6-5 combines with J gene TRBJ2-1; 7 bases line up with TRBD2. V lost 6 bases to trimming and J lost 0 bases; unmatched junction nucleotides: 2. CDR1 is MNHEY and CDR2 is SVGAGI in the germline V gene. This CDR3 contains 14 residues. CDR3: CASRRGVSYNEQFF. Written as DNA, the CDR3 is TGTGCCAGCAGACGGGGGGTCTCCTACAATGAGCAGTTCTTC.

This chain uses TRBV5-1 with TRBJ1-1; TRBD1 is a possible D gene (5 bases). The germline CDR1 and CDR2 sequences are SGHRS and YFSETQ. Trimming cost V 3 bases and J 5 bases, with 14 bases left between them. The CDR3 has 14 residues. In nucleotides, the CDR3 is TGCGCCAGCAGCTGGGGCCCGGGGGGAACTGAAGCTTTCTTT. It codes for CASSWGPGGTEAFF.